This is a list of T cell receptor beta chains from one sample in a study of patients and donors after allogeneic stem cell transplantation. Each CDR3 protein is one row after TCRdb ran MiXCR on the RT-PCR reads. The sample gives fewer than 200,000 distinct CDR3 sequences, around 30% of which show up once; approximately 3.5% is in the top ten. Sequencing was performed on blood, either unsorted or a sorted T cell fraction (not recorded which). Source of these receptors: a human donor who was either an allogeneic HSCT recipient or a stem cell or donor lymphocyte infusion donor (not recorded which). It is not recorded whose cells these are; they may come from a transplant donor. Both conserved end residues are part of each CDR3. Fields, in order: V gene, clone size, J gene, D gene, CDR3 protein, CDR3 DNA. D genes are given only for firm matches. Clone size is not always given. Where it is, it says once, few, many or a class for expanded clones.

TRBV27,-,TRBJ2-2,-,CASSYGRAAGELFF,TGTGCCAGCAGTTATGGTAGGGCTGCCGGGGAGCTGTTTTTT
TRBV5-1,few,TRBJ2-7,TRBD1,CASSFDRGGTYEQYF,TGCGCCAGCAGCTTTGACAGGGGAGGCACCTACGAGCAGTACTTC
TRBV4-2,-,TRBJ2-3,-,CASSQETITDTQYF,TGTGCCAGCAGCCAAGAGACCATCACAGATACGCAGTATTTT
TRBV20-1,-,TRBJ2-1,TRBD2,CSARDHRGGPHNEQFF,TGCAGTGCTAGAGATCATAGGGGAGGGCCCCACAATGAGCAGTTCTTC
TRBV12-3/TRBV12-4,-,TRBJ1-5,-,CASSLVTKAGGSNQPQHF,TGTGCCAGCAGTTTAGTCACCAAGGCAGGCGGTAGCAATCAGCCCCAGCATTTT
TRBV2,few,TRBJ1-1,-,CASSDVTGKTEAFF,TGTGCCAGCAGTGATGTTACGGGGAAGACTGAAGCTTTCTTT
TRBV7-8,once,TRBJ2-1,-,CASTPGGEQFF,TGTGCCAGCACCCCCGGGGGTGAGCAGTTCTTC
TRBV5-6,-,TRBJ1-6,-,CASSLESTSSYNSPLHF,TGTGCCAGCAGCTTGGAGTCCACCAGCTCCTATAATTCACCCCTCCACTTT
TRBV4-3,-,TRBJ1-1,TRBD1,CASSQEDRGLTEAFF,TGCGCCAGCAGCCAAGAGGACAGGGGGCTGACTGAAGCTTTCTTT
TRBV28,few,TRBJ2-4,-,CASSPNGVAKNIQYF,TGTGCCAGCAGTCCAAACGGGGTAGCCAAAAACATTCAGTACTTC
TRBV18,few,TRBJ1-5,-,CASSQGGDQPQHF,TGTGCCAGCTCACAGGGGGGCGATCAGCCCCAGCATTTT
TRBV7-9,-,TRBJ2-3,-,CASSWGMTADTQYF,TGTGCCAGCAGCTGGGGAATGACAGCCGATACGCAGTATTTT
TRBV7-7,-,TRBJ2-7,TRBD1,CASSPGQGTEQYF,TGTGCTAGCAGCCCGGGACAGGGCACCGAGCAGTACTTC
TRBV12-3/TRBV12-4,-,TRBJ1-5,-,CASMGQGGQPQHF,TGTGCCTCGATGGGCCAGGGAGGTCAGCCCCAGCATTTT
TRBV4-3,-,TRBJ2-1,TRBD1,CASSQDWGTGYNEQFF,TGCGCCAGCAGCCAAGATTGGGGGACAGGTTACAATGAGCAGTTCTTC
TRBV4-1,few,TRBJ1-1,-,CASSSSKVTEAFF,TGCGCCAGCAGCTCTTCTAAGGTCACTGAAGCTTTCTTT
TRBV5-1,few,TRBJ1-1,-,CASSLGMNTEAFF,TGCGCCAGCAGCTTGGGGATGAACACTGAAGCTTTCTTT
TRBV6-5,-,TRBJ2-3,-,CASSYGVVPTDTQYF,TGTGCCAGCAGTTATGGGGTTGTACCCACAGATACGCAGTATTTT
TRBV5-5,-,TRBJ2-1,-,CASSLLVWDEQFF,TGTGCCAGCAGCTTATTAGTCTGGGATGAGCAGTTCTTC
TRBV6-6,-,TRBJ2-5,TRBD1,CASSPPSPGGETQYF,TGTGCCAGCAGTCCTCCCTCACCAGGGGGAGAGACCCAGTACTTC
TRBV20-1,few,TRBJ2-3,TRBD1,CSAPDRGLSTDTQYF,TGCAGTGCTCCTGACAGGGGCCTTAGCACAGATACGCAGTATTTT
TRBV12-3/TRBV12-4,once,TRBJ2-5,TRBD1,CATQSTGAEETQYF,TGTGCCACCCAGTCGACAGGGGCTGAGGAGACCCAGTACTTC
TRBV18,-,TRBJ1-1,-,CASSPGTRFEAFF,TGTGCCAGCTCACCAGGTACCCGGTTTGAAGCTTTCTTT
TRBV12-3/TRBV12-4,few,TRBJ2-7,TRBD2,CASRGTSGNYEQYF,TGTGCCAGCAGGGGGACTAGCGGGAATTACGAGCAGTACTTC
TRBV4-3,few,TRBJ1-4,-,CASSHGTGGIEKLFF,TGCGCCAGCAGCCACGGGACCGGAGGTATTGAAAAACTGTTTTTT
TRBV5-6,few,TRBJ2-1,-,CASSFPEWGNEQFF,TGTGCCAGCTCCTTTCCGGAGTGGGGAAATGAGCAGTTCTTC
TRBV12-3/TRBV12-4,few,TRBJ1-3,-,CASSFGPGNTIYF,TGTGCCAGCAGTTTCGGCCCCGGGAACACCATATATTTT
TRBV4-2,few,TRBJ1-5,TRBD1,CASSRHGGTGNQPQHF,TGTGCCAGCAGCCGCCACGGCGGGACAGGCAATCAGCCCCAGCATTTT
TRBV18,-,TRBJ2-2,-,CASSIRVSNTGELFF,TGTGCCAGCTCAATAAGGGTCTCGAACACCGGGGAGCTGTTTTTT
TRBV2,-,TRBJ1-6,-,CASSEMGSPLHF,TGTGCCAGCAGTGAGATGGGTTCACCCCTCCACTTT
TRBV7-9,few,TRBJ2-1,-,CASVPVNEQFF,TGTGCCAGCGTACCGGTGAATGAGCAGTTCTTC
TRBV6-2/TRBV6-3,-,TRBJ2-3,-,CASSLGGMDTQYF,TGTGCCAGCAGTTTAGGCGGGATGGATACGCAGTATTTT
TRBV5-1,few,TRBJ2-3,-,CASSLDLAHSISTDTQYF,TGCGCCAGCAGCTTGGATCTGGCGCATTCCATTAGCACAGATACGCAGTATTTT
TRBV7-9,few,TRBJ1-2,-,CASSAIVSYGYTF,TGTGCCAGCAGCGCGATTGTGAGTTATGGCTACACCTTC
TRBV5-1,-,TRBJ1-4,TRBD1,CASSTGTGFEKLFF,TGCGCCAGCAGCACCGGGACAGGGTTCGAAAAACTGTTTTTT
TRBV20-1,few,TRBJ1-5,-,CSAGGTNQPQHF,TGCAGTGCCGGCGGAACGAATCAGCCCCAGCATTTT
TRBV5-1,-,TRBJ1-2,-,CASSLEGGYGYTF,TGCGCCAGCAGCTTGGAAGGGGGTTACGGCTACACCTTC
TRBV12-3/TRBV12-4,few,TRBJ2-1,-,CASSWDLSLSYNEQFF,TGTGCCAGCAGTTGGGACCTATCCCTCTCCTACAATGAGCAGTTCTTC
TRBV20-1,few,TRBJ2-1,-,CSATKSYNEQFF,TGCAGTGCTACGAAGTCCTACAATGAGCAGTTCTTC
TRBV19,-,TRBJ2-1,TRBD2,CACSDGLAGGVSYNEQFF,TGTGCCTGCAGTGATGGGCTAGCGGGAGGGGTGTCCTACAATGAGCAGTTCTTC
TRBV6-2/TRBV6-3,-,TRBJ2-2,-,CASATPYRAGAGELFF,TGTGCCAGCGCGACGCCCTACAGGGCAGGGGCCGGGGAGCTGTTTTTT
TRBV5-4,-,TRBJ2-1,-,CASSLGVRVRTYNEQFF,TGTGCCAGCAGCTTGGGGGTTCGAGTCAGGACCTACAATGAGCAGTTCTTC
TRBV20-1,-,TRBJ2-7,-,CSAGGGSTYEQYF,TGCAGTGCCGGGGGAGGTTCCACCTACGAGCAGTACTTC
TRBV6-5,many,TRBJ2-5,-,CATRRPQETQYF,TGTGCCACGCGGCGGCCTCAAGAGACCCAGTACTTC
TRBV12-3/TRBV12-4,-,TRBJ2-1,-,CASSFRGGSSYNEQFF,TGTGCCAGCAGCTTCCGAGGGGGGAGCTCCTACAATGAGCAGTTCTTC
TRBV7-2,few,TRBJ1-4,-,CASSPLGQEKLFF,TGTGCCAGCAGCCCCCTCGGGCAGGAAAAACTGTTTTTT
TRBV6-2/TRBV6-3,-,TRBJ1-1,-,CASSYRMVEAFF,TGTGCCAGCAGTTACAGAATGGTTGAAGCTTTCTTT
TRBV7-3,-,TRBJ2-1,TRBD2,CASSLKGLVQRQFF,TGTGCCAGCAGCTTAAAAGGACTAGTACAGAGGCAGTTCTTC
TRBV5-1,-,TRBJ2-7,-,CASSSGGVGNEQYF,TGCGCCAGCAGCTCCGGGGGCGTCGGGAACGAGCAGTACTTC
TRBV7-6,-,TRBJ2-2,-,CASSLGASELTGELFF,TGTGCCAGCAGCTTAGGAGCTAGCGAACTCACCGGGGAGCTGTTTTTT